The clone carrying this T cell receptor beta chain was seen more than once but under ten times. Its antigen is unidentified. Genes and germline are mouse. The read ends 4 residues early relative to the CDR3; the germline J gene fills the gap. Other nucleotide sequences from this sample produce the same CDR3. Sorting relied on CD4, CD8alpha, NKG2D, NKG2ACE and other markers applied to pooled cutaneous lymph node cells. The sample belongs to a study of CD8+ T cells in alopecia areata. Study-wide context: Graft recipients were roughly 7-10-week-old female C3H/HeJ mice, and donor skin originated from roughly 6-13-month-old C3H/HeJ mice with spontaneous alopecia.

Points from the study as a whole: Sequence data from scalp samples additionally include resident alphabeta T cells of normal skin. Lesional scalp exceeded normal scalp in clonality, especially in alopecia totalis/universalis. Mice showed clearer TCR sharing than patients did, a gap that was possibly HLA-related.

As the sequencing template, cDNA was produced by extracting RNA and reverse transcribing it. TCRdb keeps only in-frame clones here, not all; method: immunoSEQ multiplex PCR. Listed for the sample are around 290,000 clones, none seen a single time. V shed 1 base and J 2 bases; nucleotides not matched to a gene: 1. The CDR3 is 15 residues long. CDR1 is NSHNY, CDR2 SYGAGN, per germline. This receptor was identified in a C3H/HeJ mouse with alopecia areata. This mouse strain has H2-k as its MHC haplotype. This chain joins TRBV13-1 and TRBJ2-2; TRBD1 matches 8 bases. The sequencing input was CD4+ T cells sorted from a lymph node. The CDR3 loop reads CASSDRDRNTGQLYF. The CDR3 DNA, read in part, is TGTGCCAGCAGTGATCGGGACAGGAACACCGGG.